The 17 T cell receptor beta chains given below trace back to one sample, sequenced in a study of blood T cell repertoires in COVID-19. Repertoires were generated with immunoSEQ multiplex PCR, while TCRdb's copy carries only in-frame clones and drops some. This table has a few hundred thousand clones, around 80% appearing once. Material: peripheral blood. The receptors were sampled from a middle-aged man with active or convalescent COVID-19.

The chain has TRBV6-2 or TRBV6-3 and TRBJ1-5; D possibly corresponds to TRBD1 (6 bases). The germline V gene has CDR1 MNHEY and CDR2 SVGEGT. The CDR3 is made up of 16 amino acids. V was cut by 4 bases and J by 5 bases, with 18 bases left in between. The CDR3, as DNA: TGTGCCAGCAGTTCTCCTGGGATTTGGGGGCATCAGCCCCAGCATTTT. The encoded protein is CASSSPGIWGHQPQHF.

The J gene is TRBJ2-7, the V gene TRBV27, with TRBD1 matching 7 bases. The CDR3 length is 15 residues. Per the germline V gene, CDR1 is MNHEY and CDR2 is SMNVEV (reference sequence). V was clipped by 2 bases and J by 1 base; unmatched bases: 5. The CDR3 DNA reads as TGTGCCAGCAGTTTAATCACGGACAGGTCCTACGAGCAGTACTTC. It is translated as CASSLITDRSYEQYF.

CDR3 DNA sequence: TGTGCCAGCAGCGTACAGACGGGGAGCTCCTACGAGCAGTACTTC. It encodes CASSVQTGSSYEQYF. The chain couples TRBV14 to TRBJ2-7; tentatively, D is TRBD2 (5 bases). CDR1 SGHDN and CDR2 FVKESK come from the germline V gene. Trimming took 5 bases from V and 0 from J, leaving 14 bases between them. The CDR3 covers 15 residues.

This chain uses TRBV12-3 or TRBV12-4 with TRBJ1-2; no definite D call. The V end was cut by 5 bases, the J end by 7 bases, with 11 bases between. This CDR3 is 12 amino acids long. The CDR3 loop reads CASSPSTGGYTF. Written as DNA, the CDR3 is TGTGCCAGCAGTCCGTCCACGGGTGGCTACACCTTC.

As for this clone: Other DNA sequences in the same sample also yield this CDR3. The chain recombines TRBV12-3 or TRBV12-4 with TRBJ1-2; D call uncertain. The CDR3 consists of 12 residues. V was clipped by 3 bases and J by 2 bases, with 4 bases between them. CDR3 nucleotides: TGTGCCAGCAGTTTCGGGAACTATGGCTACACCTTC. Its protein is CASSFGNYGYTF.

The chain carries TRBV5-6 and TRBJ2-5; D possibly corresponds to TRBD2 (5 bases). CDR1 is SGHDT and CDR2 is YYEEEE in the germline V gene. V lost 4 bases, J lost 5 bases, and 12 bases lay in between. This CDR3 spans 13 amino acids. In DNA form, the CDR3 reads TGTGCCAGCAGCACCGGACTCGTGGAGACCCAGTACTTC. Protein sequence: CASSTGLVETQYF.

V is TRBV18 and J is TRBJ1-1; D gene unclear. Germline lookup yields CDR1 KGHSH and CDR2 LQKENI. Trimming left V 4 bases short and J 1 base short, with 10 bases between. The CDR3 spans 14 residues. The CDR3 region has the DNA TGTGCCAGCTCACAGTCACAGCAGAACACTGAAGCTTTCTTT. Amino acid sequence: CASSQSQQNTEAFF.

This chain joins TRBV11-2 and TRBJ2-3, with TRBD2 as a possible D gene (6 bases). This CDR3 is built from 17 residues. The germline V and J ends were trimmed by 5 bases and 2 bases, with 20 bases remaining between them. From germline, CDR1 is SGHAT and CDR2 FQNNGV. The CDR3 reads CASSVERGSDYTDTQYF. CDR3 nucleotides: TGTGCCAGCAGCGTCGAACGGGGGTCGGACTACACAGATACGCAGTATTTT.

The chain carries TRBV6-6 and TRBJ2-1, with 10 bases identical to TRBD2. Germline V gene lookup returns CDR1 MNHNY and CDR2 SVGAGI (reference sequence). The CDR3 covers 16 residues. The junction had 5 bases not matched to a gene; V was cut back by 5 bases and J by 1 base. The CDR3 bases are TGTGCCAGCAGTATCGGACTAGCGGCTTCCTACAATGAGCAGTTCTTC. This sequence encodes CASSIGLAASYNEQFF.

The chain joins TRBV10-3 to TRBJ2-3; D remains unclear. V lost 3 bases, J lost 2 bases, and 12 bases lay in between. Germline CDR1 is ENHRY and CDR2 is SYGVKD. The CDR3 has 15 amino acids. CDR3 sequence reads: CAISDPRVPTDTQYF. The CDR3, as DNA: TGTGCCATCAGTGATCCGCGAGTCCCCACAGATACGCAGTATTTT.

The CDR3 DNA reads as TGTGCCAGCAGCCGTGCCGGGACATTGGAACAGTACGTC. Translating it yields CASSRAGTLEQYV. This sequence joins TRBV3-1 (or the pseudogene TRBV3-2) and TRBJ2-7, with a weak D call TRBD1 (6 bases). Trimming stripped 4 bases from V and 10 bases from J, with 17 bases between. Germline values: CDR1 LGHDT, CDR2 YNNKEL (reference sequence). CDR3 length: 13 residues.

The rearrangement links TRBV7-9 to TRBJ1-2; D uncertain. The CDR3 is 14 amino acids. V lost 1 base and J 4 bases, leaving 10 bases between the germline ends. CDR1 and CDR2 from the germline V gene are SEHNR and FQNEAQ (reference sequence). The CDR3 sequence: CASSLGSEGYGYTF. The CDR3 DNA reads TGTGCCAGCAGCTTAGGTAGCGAGGGCTATGGCTACACCTTC.

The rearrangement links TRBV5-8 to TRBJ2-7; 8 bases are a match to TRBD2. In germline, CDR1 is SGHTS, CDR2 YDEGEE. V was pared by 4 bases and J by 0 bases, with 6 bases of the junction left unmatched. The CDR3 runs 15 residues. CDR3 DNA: TGTGCCAGCAGCCGCGGGGGGTCAAGCTCCTACGAGCAGTACGTC. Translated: CASSRGGSSSYEQYV.

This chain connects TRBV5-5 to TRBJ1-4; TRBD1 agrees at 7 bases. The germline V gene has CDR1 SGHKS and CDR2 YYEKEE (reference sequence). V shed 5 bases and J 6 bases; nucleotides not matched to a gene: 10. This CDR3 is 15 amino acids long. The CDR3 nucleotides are TGTGCCAGCAGGTGGCTCGGGACAGACGATGAAAAACTGTTTTTT. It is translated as CASRWLGTDDEKLFF.

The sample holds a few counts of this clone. The chain's CDR3 is CASSLERNGYTF. CDR3 DNA sequence: TGTGCCAGCAGTTTAGAGAGGAATGGCTACACCTTC. V is TRBV12-3 or TRBV12-4 and J is TRBJ1-2; D call uncertain. V lost 1 base and J lost 6, with 6 bases in between. This CDR3 is built from 12 residues.

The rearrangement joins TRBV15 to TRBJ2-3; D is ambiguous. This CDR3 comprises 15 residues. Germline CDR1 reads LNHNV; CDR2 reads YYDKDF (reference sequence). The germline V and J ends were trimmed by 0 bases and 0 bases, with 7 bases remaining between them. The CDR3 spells CATSRDGLSTDTQYF. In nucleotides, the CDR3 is TGTGCCACCAGCAGAGATGGTCTAAGCACAGATACGCAGTATTTT.

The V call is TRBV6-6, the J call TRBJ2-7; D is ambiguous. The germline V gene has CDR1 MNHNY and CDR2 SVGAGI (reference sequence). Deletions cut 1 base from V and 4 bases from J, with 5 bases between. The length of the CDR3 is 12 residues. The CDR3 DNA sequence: TGTGCCAGCAGTTACTTGGAGTACGAGCAGTACTTC. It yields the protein CASSYLEYEQYF.